Listed below are T cell receptor beta chains from one sample, sequenced in a study of CD8 T cells in Susac syndrome. A single record per CDR3 protein comes from TCRdb applying MiXCR to the immunoSEQ multiplex PCR reads. The sample carries about 130,000 distinct CDR3 sequences, 95% recorded once. Sequencing used CD8+ T cells from PBMCs. The source of these receptors is a human donor with Susac syndrome. The CDR3 runs from the conserved cysteine through the conserved F or W. Fields, in order: D gene, V gene, J gene, clone size, CDR3 protein, CDR3 DNA. A D gene is named only where the DNA matches it firmly. Part of the rows lack a size; the others show once, few, many or a class for expanded clones.

D: -
V: TRBV24-1
J: TRBJ2-5
size: once
CDR3: CATSEQDGETQYF
DNA: TGTGCCACCAGTGAACAGGACGGGGAGACCCAGTACTTC

D: -
V: TRBV27
J: TRBJ1-4
size: -
CDR3: CASSPGTAGGKLFF
DNA: TGTGCCAGCAGTCCCGGGACGGCGGGAGGAAAACTGTTTTTT

D: -
V: TRBV5-4
J: TRBJ1-4
size: -
CDR3: CASSSYGVPTNEKLFF
DNA: TGTGCCAGCAGCTCCTACGGGGTTCCAACTAATGAAAAACTGTTTTTT

D: TRBD1
V: TRBV5-1
J: TRBJ2-7
size: once
CDR3: CASSLETGPYEQYF
DNA: TGCGCCAGCAGCTTGGAGACAGGGCCCTACGAGCAGTACTTC

D: TRBD1
V: TRBV5-1
J: TRBJ2-7
size: -
CDR3: CASSLGDSPGYEQYF
DNA: TGCGCCAGCAGCTTGGGGGACAGTCCAGGGTACGAGCAGTACTTC

D: TRBD2
V: TRBV4-1
J: TRBJ2-4
size: -
CDR3: CASSQGAGGANIQYF
DNA: TGCGCCAGCAGCCAGGGGGCGGGAGGGGCAAACATTCAGTACTTC

D: -
V: TRBV18
J: TRBJ2-6
size: -
CDR3: CASSPPFGSGANVLTF
DNA: TGTGCCAGCTCACCACCGTTCGGAAGTGGGGCCAACGTCCTGACTTTC

D: -
V: TRBV28
J: TRBJ1-2
size: -
CDR3: CASSTLKIYGYTF
DNA: TGTGCCAGCAGTACCTTGAAGATCTATGGCTACACCTTC

D: -
V: TRBV18
J: TRBJ1-1
size: -
CDR3: CASYLGGRTEAFF
DNA: TGTGCCAGCTACCTCGGGGGGAGAACTGAAGCTTTCTTT

D: -
V: TRBV6-5
J: TRBJ2-3
size: -
CDR3: CASSYEGLTDTQYF
DNA: TGTGCCAGCAGTTACGAGGGTCTCACAGATACGCAGTATTTT

D: -
V: TRBV7-7
J: TRBJ2-3
size: -
CDR3: CASSLAADPDTQYF
DNA: TGTGCTAGCAGCTTAGCGGCCGACCCGGATACGCAGTATTTT

D: TRBD1
V: TRBV27
J: TRBJ2-7
size: -
CDR3: CASSLWTGDPREQYF
DNA: TGTGCCAGCAGTTTATGGACAGGGGACCCTCGCGAGCAGTACTTC

D: TRBD1
V: TRBV9
J: TRBJ1-1
size: -
CDR3: CASSADRPEVFF
DNA: TGTGCCAGCAGCGCGGACAGGCCTGAGGTTTTCTTT

D: -
V: TRBV12-3/TRBV12-4
J: TRBJ1-1
size: -
CDR3: CASSLGTPAEAFF
DNA: TGTGCCAGCAGTTTGGGGACCCCGGCGGAAGCTTTCTTT

D: TRBD1
V: TRBV30
J: TRBJ1-5
size: -
CDR3: CAWSPPLTGSGQPQHF
DNA: TGTGCCTGGAGTCCTCCCCTGACAGGGTCAGGGCAGCCCCAGCATTTT

D: -
V: TRBV6-6
J: TRBJ2-7
size: -
CDR3: CASGSYEQYF
DNA: TGTGCCAGCGGGAGTTACGAGCAGTACTTC

D: -
V: TRBV2
J: TRBJ1-5
size: -
CDR3: CASSPSGSHGQPQHF
DNA: TGTGCCAGCAGCCCCTCGGGTTCCCACGGGCAGCCCCAGCATTTT

D: -
V: TRBV7-8
J: TRBJ2-2
size: -
CDR3: CASSFLPGDTGELFF
DNA: TGTGCCAGCAGCTTCCTGCCGGGGGACACCGGGGAGCTGTTTTTT

D: -
V: TRBV4-1
J: TRBJ1-1
size: -
CDR3: CASSLQGMGTEAFF
DNA: TGCGCCAGCAGCCTACAGGGTATGGGGACTGAAGCTTTCTTT

D: -
V: TRBV27
J: TRBJ2-7
size: few
CDR3: CASSLSLGVPEQYF
DNA: TGTGCCAGCAGTTTATCCCTCGGCGTACCTGAGCAGTACTTC

D: -
V: TRBV27
J: TRBJ1-6
size: once
CDR3: CASSLVVGGSPLHF
DNA: TGTGCCAGCAGTTTAGTCGTTGGGGGATCACCCCTCCACTTT

D: -
V: TRBV4-1
J: TRBJ2-7
size: -
CDR3: CASSQGNGYEQYF
DNA: TGCGCCAGCAGCCAAGGGAACGGCTACGAGCAGTACTTC

D: -
V: TRBV11-3
J: TRBJ2-3
size: -
CDR3: CASSTPPESSATDTQYF
DNA: TGTGCCAGCAGCACCCCTCCCGAGTCCTCGGCCACAGATACGCAGTATTTT

D: -
V: TRBV29-1
J: TRBJ1-2
size: few
CDR3: CSVRSSGYTF
DNA: TGCAGCGTTCGGTCCTCTGGCTACACCTTC

D: TRBD1
V: TRBV30
J: TRBJ2-1
size: -
CDR3: CAWSVGGTGAYNEQFF
DNA: TGTGCCTGGAGTGTAGGGGGGACAGGGGCCTACAATGAGCAGTTCTTC

D: TRBD2
V: TRBV5-1
J: TRBJ2-2
size: -
CDR3: CASSSGLAEYTGELFF
DNA: TGCGCCAGCAGCTCGGGACTAGCGGAATACACCGGGGAGCTGTTTTTT

D: -
V: TRBV10-3
J: TRBJ1-1
size: -
CDR3: CAIATNTEAFF
DNA: TGTGCCATCGCGACGAACACTGAAGCTTTCTTT

D: -
V: TRBV7-9
J: TRBJ1-1
size: -
CDR3: CASSDQGPEAFF
DNA: TGTGCCAGCAGCGACCAGGGTCCTGAAGCTTTCTTT

D: -
V: TRBV25-1
J: TRBJ2-7
size: -
CDR3: CASEGGSSYEQYF
DNA: TGTGCCAGTGAGGGGGGGAGCTCCTACGAGCAGTACTTC

D: TRBD2
V: TRBV7-6
J: TRBJ2-1
size: -
CDR3: CASTRGGSAYNEQFF
DNA: TGTGCCAGTACTCGGGGGGGTAGCGCCTACAATGAGCAGTTCTTC

D: -
V: TRBV7-6
J: TRBJ2-7
size: -
CDR3: CASSSAHSYEQYF
DNA: TGTGCCAGCAGCTCTGCGCATAGCTACGAGCAGTACTTC

D: -
V: TRBV29-1
J: TRBJ2-7
size: -
CDR3: CSVDLGTYEQYF
DNA: TGCAGCGTTGACCTCGGGACTTACGAGCAGTACTTC

D: -
V: TRBV9
J: TRBJ2-1
size: -
CDR3: CASSVEGGKTYNEQFF
DNA: TGTGCCAGCAGCGTAGAGGGGGGCAAGACCTACAATGAGCAGTTCTTC

D: TRBD2
V: TRBV28
J: TRBJ2-7
size: -
CDR3: CASSLFGASGSSYEQYF
DNA: TGTGCCAGCAGTTTATTCGGGGCTAGCGGTTCCTCCTACGAGCAGTACTTC

D: -
V: TRBV19
J: TRBJ1-2
size: -
CDR3: CASSIGLDGYTF
DNA: TGTGCCAGTAGTATTGGTCTGGATGGCTACACCTTC

D: TRBD1
V: TRBV5-1
J: TRBJ1-4
size: -
CDR3: CASSTGQGDEKLFF
DNA: TGCGCCAGCAGCACTGGGCAGGGGGATGAAAAACTGTTTTTT

D: -
V: TRBV14
J: TRBJ1-2
size: -
CDR3: CASSQAGAVGYTF
DNA: TGTGCCAGCAGCCAAGCGGGGGCGGTTGGCTACACCTTC

D: -
V: TRBV4-1
J: TRBJ2-7
size: -
CDR3: CASSQDFGHYEQYF
DNA: TGCGCCAGCAGCCAAGATTTCGGTCACTACGAGCAGTACTTC

D: -
V: TRBV18
J: TRBJ2-7
size: -
CDR3: CASSPQGRWYEQYF
DNA: TGTGCCAGCTCCCCGCAGGGGAGGTGGTACGAGCAGTACTTC

D: -
V: TRBV11-1
J: TRBJ1-1
size: -
CDR3: CASTQTGTLEDTEAFF
DNA: TGTGCCAGCACCCAGACAGGCACCCTGGAGGACACTGAAGCTTTCTTT

D: -
V: TRBV12-5
J: TRBJ2-2
size: -
CDR3: CASGFRVEGDVDTGELFF
DNA: TGTGCTAGTGGTTTCAGAGTCGAGGGAGACGTCGACACCGGGGAGCTGTTTTTT

D: TRBD2
V: TRBV27
J: TRBJ2-7
size: once
CDR3: CASSLSPGVAGGTTYEQYF
DNA: TGTGCCAGCAGTTTATCCCCCGGGGTCGCGGGAGGGACCACCTACGAGCAGTACTTC

D: -
V: TRBV11-3
J: TRBJ2-1
size: -
CDR3: CASSFGGNEQFF
DNA: TGTGCCAGCAGCTTCGGGGGCAATGAGCAGTTCTTC

D: -
V: TRBV15
J: TRBJ1-4
size: -
CDR3: CATLATNEKLFF
DNA: TGTGCCACCCTTGCAACTAATGAAAAACTGTTTTTT

D: -
V: TRBV29-1
J: TRBJ1-2
size: -
CDR3: CSVGSDYGYTF
DNA: TGCAGCGTTGGATCAGACTATGGCTACACCTTC

D: -
V: TRBV30
J: TRBJ1-2
size: -
CDR3: CACIRSPNYGYTF
DNA: TGTGCCTGTATCCGTAGCCCGAACTATGGCTACACCTTC

D: TRBD1
V: TRBV20-1
J: TRBJ2-6
size: -
CDR3: CSASSGTGRSGANVLTF
DNA: TGCAGTGCCTCTAGTGGGACAGGGAGGTCTGGGGCCAACGTCCTGACTTTC

D: TRBD2
V: TRBV20-1
J: TRBJ2-7
size: -
CDR3: CSATGTINYEQYF
DNA: TGCAGTGCTACCGGGACTATTAATTACGAGCAGTACTTC

D: -
V: TRBV28
J: TRBJ1-1
size: -
CDR3: CASSFLTANTEAFF
DNA: TGTGCCAGCAGTTTTCTAACAGCGAACACTGAAGCTTTCTTT

D: -
V: TRBV1
J: TRBJ2-5
size: -
CDR3: CTSSPARELDYQETQYF
DNA: TGCACCAGCAGCCCCGCTAGAGAGTTAGATTACCAAGAGACCCAGTACTTC

D: TRBD1
V: TRBV5-1
J: TRBJ2-7
size: -
CDR3: CASSVDRGDYEQYF
DNA: TGCGCCAGCAGCGTGGACAGGGGGGACTACGAGCAGTACTTC

D: -
V: TRBV7-8
J: TRBJ2-1
size: -
CDR3: CASSSAEEQFF
DNA: TGTGCCAGCAGCTCAGCCGAGGAGCAGTTCTTC

D: TRBD1
V: TRBV27
J: TRBJ1-1
size: -
CDR3: CASSMNRGTEAFF
DNA: TGTGCCAGCAGTATGAACAGGGGCACTGAAGCTTTCTTT

D: -
V: TRBV12-3/TRBV12-4
J: TRBJ1-2
size: -
CDR3: CASSFGVHYGYTF
DNA: TGTGCCAGCAGTTTCGGGGTTCACTATGGCTACACCTTC